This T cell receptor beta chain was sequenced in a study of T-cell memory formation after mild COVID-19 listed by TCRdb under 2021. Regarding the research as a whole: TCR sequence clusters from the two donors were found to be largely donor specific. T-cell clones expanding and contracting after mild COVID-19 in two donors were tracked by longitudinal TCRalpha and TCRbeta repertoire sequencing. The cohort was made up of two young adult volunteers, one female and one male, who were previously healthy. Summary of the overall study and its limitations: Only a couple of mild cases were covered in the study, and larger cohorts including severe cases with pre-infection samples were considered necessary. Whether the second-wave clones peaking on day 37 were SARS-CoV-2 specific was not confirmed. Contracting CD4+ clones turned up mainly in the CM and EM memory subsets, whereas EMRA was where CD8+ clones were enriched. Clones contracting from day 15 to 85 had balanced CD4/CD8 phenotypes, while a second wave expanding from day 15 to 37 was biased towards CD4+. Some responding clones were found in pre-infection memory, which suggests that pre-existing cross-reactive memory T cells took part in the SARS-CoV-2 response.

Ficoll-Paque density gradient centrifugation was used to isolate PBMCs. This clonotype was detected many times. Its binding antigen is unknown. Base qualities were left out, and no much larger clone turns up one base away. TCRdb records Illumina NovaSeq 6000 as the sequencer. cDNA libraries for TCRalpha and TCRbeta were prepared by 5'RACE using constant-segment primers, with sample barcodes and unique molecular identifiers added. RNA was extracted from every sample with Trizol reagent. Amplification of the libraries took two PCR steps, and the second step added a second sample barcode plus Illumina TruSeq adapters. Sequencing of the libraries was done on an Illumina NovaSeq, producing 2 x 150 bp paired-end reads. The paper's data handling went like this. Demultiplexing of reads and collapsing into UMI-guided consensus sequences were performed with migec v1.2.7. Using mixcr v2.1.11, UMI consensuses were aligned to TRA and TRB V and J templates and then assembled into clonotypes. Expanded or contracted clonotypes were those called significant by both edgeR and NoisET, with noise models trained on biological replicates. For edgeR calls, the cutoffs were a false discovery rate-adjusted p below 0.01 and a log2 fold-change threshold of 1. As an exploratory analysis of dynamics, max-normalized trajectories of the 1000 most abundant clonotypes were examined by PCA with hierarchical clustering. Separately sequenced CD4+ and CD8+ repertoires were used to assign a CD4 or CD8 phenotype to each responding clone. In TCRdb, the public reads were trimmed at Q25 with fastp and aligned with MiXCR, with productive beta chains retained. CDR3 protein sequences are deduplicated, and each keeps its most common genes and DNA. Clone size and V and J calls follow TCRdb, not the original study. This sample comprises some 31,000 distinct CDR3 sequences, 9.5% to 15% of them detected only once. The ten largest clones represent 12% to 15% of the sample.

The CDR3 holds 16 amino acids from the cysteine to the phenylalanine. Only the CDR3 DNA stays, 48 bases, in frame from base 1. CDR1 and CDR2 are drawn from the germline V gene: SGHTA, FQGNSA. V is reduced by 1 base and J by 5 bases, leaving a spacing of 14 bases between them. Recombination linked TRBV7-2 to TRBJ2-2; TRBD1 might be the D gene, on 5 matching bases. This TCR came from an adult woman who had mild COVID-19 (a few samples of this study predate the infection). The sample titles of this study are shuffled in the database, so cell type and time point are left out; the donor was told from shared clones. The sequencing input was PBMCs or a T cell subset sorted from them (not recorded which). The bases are TGTGCCAGCAGCTTAGATCCAGGGTTGTATACCGGGGAGCTGTTTTTT. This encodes CASSLDPGLYTGELFF.